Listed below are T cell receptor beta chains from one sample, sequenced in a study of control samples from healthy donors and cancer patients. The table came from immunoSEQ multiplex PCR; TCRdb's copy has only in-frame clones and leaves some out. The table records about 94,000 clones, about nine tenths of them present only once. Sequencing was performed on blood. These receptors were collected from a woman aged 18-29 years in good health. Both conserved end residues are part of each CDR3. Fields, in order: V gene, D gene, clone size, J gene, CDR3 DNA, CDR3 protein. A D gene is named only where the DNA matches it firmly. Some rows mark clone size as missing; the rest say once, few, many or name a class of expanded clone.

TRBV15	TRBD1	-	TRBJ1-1	TGTGCCACCAGCAGAGGGACAGGGGCATTTGACACTGAAGCTTTCTTT	CATSRGTGAFDTEAFF
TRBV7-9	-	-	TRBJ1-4	TGTGCCAGCAGCTTGGTGGGGGACGGAGAAAAACTGTTTTTT	CASSLVGDGEKLFF
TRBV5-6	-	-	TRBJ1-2	TGTGCCAGCAGCTCTAATGAACGCTATGGCTACACCTTC	CASSSNERYGYTF
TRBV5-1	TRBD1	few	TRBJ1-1	TGCGCCAGCAGCCTATTGGGACAGTTGAACACTGAAGCTTTCTTT	CASSLLGQLNTEAFF
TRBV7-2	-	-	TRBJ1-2	TGTGCCAGCAGCTTAGTTCCTCGCGGAATCTATGGCTACACCTTC	CASSLVPRGIYGYTF
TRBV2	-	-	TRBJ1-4	TGTGCCAGCGCTTATACAGTTGCAACTAATGAAAAACTGTTTTTT	CASAYTVATNEKLFF
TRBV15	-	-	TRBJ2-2	TGTGCCACCAGCAGGGCCATTTGGGGCGCCGGGGAGCTGTTTTTT	CATSRAIWGAGELFF
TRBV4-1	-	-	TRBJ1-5	TGCGCCAGCAGCCAAGAGGGCGGCGGCAATCAGCCCCAGCATTTT	CASSQEGGGNQPQHF
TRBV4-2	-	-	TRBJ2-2	TGTGCCAGCAGCCAAGATTATGCCGGGGCAGGTCGGTTCGGGGAGCTGTTTTTT	CASSQDYAGAGRFGELFF
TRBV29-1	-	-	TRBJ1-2	TGCAGCGTTGAAGATGTAGTCTGGGGCTACACCTTC	CSVEDVVWGYTF
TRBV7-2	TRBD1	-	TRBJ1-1	TGTGCCAGCAGCTTAGGGACAGGGTTTGAAGCTTTCTTT	CASSLGTGFEAFF
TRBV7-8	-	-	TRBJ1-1	TGTGCCAGCAGCCCGCTGACAGCATACACTGAAGCTTTCTTT	CASSPLTAYTEAFF
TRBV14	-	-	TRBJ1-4	TGTGCCAGCAGCCAAGACAAGGGAATCCGGGACTCTGAAAAACTGTTTTTT	CASSQDKGIRDSEKLFF
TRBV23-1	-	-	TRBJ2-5	TGCGCCAGCAGTCCCCATAACAGCTTTAAAGAGACCCAGTACTTC	CASSPHNSFKETQYF
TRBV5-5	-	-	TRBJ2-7	TGTGCCAGCAGCTTGGCCGTCGACTACCTACCCTACGAGCAGTACTTC	CASSLAVDYLPYEQYF
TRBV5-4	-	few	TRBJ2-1	TGTGCCAGCAGCCCTCGCGGGTCTGAAGAGCAGTTCTTC	CASSPRGSEEQFF
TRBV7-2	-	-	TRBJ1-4	TGTGCCAGCAGCGGGGGAGCAACTAATGAAAAACTGTTTTTT	CASSGGATNEKLFF
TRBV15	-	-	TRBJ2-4	TGTGCCACTTCGTTTCGGGACAAAAACATTCAGTACTTC	CATSFRDKNIQYF
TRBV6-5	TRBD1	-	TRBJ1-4	TGTGCCACACAGGGGCCTAATGAAAAACTGTTTTTT	CATQGPNEKLFF
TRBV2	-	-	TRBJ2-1	TGTGCCAGCCGCACGAGCGTAGCCTACAATGAGCAGTTCTTC	CASRTSVAYNEQFF
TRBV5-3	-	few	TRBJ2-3	TGTGCCAGAAGGGCCGGGGCATGGAGGGGCGGGACAGATACGCAGTATTTT	CARRAGAWRGGTDTQYF
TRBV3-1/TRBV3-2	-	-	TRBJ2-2	TGTGCCAGCAGCCAAGAGACAGACCCGAACACCGGGGAGCTGTTTTTT	CASSQETDPNTGELFF
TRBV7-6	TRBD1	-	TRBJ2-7	TGTGCCAGCAGCTTAGTGCAGGGGGCGCCCAACGAGCAGTACTTC	CASSLVQGAPNEQYF
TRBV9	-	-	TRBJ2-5	TGTGCCAGCAGCGCCCCCAGGGGTCTATTAGGGGAGACCCAGTACTTC	CASSAPRGLLGETQYF
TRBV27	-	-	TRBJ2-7	TGTGCCAGCAGCAAAACTAGCTCCTACGAGCAGTACTTC	CASSKTSSYEQYF
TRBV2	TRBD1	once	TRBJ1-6	TGTGCCAGCAGTGAAAGGGCGGGACAGACTAATTCACCCCTCCACTTT	CASSERAGQTNSPLHF
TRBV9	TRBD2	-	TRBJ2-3	TGTGCCAGCAGCGTAGTGGGGCTAGCGGGGGTCACAGATACGCAGTATTTT	CASSVVGLAGVTDTQYF
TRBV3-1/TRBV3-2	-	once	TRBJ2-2	TGTGCCAGCAGGGGCCTGGGCGGCGGGGAGCTGTTTTTT	CASRGLGGGELFF
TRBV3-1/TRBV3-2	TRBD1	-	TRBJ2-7	TGTGCCAGCAGCAAACAACAGGGGATCCCACAACAGTACTTC	CASSKQQGIPQQYF
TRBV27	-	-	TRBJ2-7	TGTGCCAGCAGTTACTTCCAGGGCGCCGAGCAGTACTTC	CASSYFQGAEQYF
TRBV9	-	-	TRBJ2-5	TGTGCCAGCAGCGTAGGGGTAGAAGAGACCCAGTACTTC	CASSVGVEETQYF
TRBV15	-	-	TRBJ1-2	TGTGCCACCAGCACGTGGGGGACTTCCTTTAACTATGGCTACACCTTC	CATSTWGTSFNYGYTF
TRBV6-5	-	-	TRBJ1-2	TGTGCCAGCAGTTACTCGGGAAGGTATGGCTACACCTTC	CASSYSGRYGYTF
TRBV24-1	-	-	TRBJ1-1	TGTGCCACCAGTGACACTGGGTCTGGCGCTGAAGCTTTCTTT	CATSDTGSGAEAFF
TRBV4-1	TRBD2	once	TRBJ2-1	TGCGCCAGCAGCCAAGGAAGGACTAGCGGGGGGCTTTACAATGAGCAGTTCTTC	CASSQGRTSGGLYNEQFF
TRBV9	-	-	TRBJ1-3	TGTGCCAGCAGCGTATGGCCAGGTGGAAACACCATATATTTT	CASSVWPGGNTIYF
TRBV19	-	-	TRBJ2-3	TGTGCCAGTAGCCCAACGGGAGATACGCAGTATTTT	CASSPTGDTQYF
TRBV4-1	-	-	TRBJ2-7	TGCGCCAGCAGCCAAGAACGTCTGGAACAGGGTCTCTACGAGCAGTACTTC	CASSQERLEQGLYEQYF
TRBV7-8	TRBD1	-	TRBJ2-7	TGTGCCAGCAGCTTGGTACGGCGGGACAGGGCATACGAGCAGTACTTC	CASSLVRRDRAYEQYF